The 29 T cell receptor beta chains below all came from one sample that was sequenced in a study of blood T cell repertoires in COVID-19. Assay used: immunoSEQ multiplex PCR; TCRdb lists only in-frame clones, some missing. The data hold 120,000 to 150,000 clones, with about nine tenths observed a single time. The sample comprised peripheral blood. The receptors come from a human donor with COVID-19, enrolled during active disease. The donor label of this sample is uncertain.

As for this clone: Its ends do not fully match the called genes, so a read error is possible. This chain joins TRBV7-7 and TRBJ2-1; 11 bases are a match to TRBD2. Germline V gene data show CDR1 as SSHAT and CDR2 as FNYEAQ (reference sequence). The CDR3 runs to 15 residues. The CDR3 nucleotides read TGTGCTAGCAGCTCTACTAGCGGGAGCTACAATGAGCAGTTCTTC. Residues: CASSSTSGSYNEQFF.

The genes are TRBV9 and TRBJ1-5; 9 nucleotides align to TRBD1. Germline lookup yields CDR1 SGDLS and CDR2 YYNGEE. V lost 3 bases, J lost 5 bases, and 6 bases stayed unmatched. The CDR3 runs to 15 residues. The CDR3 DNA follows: TGTGCCAGCAGCGGACAAGGGACAGGGTATCAGCCCCAGCATTTT. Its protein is CASSGQGTGYQPQHF.

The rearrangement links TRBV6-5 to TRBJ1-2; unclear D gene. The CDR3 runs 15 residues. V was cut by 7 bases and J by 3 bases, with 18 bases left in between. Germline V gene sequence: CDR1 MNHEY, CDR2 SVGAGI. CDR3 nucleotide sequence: TGTGCCAGCATTCGACAATCCGGCGCCGACTATGGCTACACCTTC. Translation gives CASIRQSGADYGYTF.

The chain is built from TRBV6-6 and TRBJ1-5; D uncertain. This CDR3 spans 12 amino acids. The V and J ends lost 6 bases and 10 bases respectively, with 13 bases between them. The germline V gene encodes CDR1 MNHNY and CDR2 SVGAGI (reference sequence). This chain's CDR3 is CASSPGGIPQHF. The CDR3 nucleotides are TGTGCCAGCAGCCCCGGAGGAATTCCCCAGCATTTT.

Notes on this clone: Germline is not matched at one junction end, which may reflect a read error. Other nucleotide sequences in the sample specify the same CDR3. The CDR3: CAPRFGGPGGTEAFF. For the CDR3, the DNA is TGCGCCCCCCGCTTCGGGGGACCGGGGGGGACTGAAGCTTTCTTT. V usage is TRBV13 and J usage is TRBJ1-1, with D possibly matching TRBD1 (5 bases). The CDR3 has 15 residues. The germline gives CDR1 PRHDT, CDR2 FYEKMQ (reference sequence).

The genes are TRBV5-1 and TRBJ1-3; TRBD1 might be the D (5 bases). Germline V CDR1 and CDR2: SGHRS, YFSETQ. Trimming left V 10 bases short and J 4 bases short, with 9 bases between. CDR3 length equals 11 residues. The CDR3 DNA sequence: TGCGCCTTAGGGGCCGGAAACACCATATATTTT. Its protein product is CALGAGNTIYF.

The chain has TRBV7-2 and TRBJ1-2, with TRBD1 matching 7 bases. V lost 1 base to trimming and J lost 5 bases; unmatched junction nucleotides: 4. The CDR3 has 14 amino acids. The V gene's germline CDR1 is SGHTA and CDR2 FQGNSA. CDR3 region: CASSLVTGSYGYTF. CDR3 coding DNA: TGTGCCAGCAGCTTAGTGACAGGGTCTTATGGCTACACCTTC.

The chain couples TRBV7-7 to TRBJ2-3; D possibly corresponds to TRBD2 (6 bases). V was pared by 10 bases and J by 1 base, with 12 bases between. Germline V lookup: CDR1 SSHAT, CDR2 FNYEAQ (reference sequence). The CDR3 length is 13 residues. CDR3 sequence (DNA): TGTGCCATCTCGGGGGTTGGCACAGATACGCAGTATTTT. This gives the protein CAISGVGTDTQYF.

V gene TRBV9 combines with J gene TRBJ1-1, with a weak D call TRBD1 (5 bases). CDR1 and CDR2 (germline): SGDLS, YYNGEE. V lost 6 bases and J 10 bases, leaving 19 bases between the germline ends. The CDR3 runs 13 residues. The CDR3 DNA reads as TGTGCCAGCACAAGGGAGGCCGATGGGGGAGCTTTCTTT. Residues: CASTREADGGAFF. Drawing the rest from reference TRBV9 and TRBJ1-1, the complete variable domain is DSGVTQTPKHLITATGQRVTLRCSPRSGDLSVYWYQQSLDQGLQFLIQYYNGEERAKGNILERFSAQQFPDLHSELNLSSLELGDSALYFCASTREADGGAFFGQGTRLTVV.

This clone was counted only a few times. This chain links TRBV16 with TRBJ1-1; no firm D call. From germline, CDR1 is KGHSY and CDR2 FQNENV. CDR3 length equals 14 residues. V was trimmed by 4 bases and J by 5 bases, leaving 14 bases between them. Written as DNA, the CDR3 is TGTGCCAGCAGCCGCTCATTGGGGAGGACTGAAGCTTTCTTT. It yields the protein CASSRSLGRTEAFF.

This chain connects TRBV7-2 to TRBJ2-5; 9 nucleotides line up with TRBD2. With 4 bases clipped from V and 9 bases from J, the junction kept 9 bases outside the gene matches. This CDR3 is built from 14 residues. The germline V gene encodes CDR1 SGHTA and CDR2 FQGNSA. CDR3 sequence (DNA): TGTGCCAGCAGCTGGACTAGCGTGGGTGGGGCCCAGTACTTC. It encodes CASSWTSVGGAQYF. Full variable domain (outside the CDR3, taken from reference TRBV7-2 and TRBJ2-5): GAGVSQSPSNKVTEKGKDVELRCDPISGHTALYWYRQSLGQGLEFLIYFQGNSAPDKSGLPSDRFSAERTGGSVSTLTIQRTQQEDSAVYLCASSWTSVGGAQYFGPGTRLLVL.

CDR3 region: CASSPWTSGGANEQFF. The CDR3 coding sequence is TGTGCCAGCAGTCCTTGGACTAGCGGGGGGGCCAATGAGCAGTTCTTC. The chain links TRBV7-7 to TRBJ2-1, with 15 bases matching TRBD2. V lost 6 bases, J lost 6 bases, and 6 bases stayed unmatched. Per germline, CDR1 SSHAT and CDR2 FNYEAQ (reference sequence). The CDR3 is made up of 16 amino acids.

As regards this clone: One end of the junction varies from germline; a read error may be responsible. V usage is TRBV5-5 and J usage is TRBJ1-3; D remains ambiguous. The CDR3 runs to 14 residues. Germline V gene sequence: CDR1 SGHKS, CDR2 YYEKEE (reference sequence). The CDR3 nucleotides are TGTGCCAGCAGATTGGTCGGGGAGACCTTTCCCATATATTTT. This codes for CASRLVGETFPIYF.

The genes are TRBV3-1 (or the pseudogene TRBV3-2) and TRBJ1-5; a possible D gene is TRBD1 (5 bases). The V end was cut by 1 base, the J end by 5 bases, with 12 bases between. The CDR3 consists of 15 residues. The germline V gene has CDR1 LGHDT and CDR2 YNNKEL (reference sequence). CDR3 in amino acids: CASSQAGGGDQPQHF. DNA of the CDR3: TGTGCCAGCAGCCAAGCGGGGGGAGGCGATCAGCCCCAGCATTTT.

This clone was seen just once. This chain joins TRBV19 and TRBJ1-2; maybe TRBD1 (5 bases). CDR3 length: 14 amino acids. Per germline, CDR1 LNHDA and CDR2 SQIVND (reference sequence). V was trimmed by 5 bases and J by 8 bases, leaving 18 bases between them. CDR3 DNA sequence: TGTGCCAGTAGTCCCGGACAAGCCTTGGTCGGCTACACCTTC. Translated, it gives CASSPGQALVGYTF.

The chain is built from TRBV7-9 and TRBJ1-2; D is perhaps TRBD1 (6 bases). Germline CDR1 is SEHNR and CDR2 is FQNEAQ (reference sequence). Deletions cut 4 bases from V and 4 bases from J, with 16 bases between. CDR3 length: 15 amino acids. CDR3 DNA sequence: TGTGCCAGCAGCTATACAGCCATCAGGGGCTATGGCTACACCTTC. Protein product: CASSYTAIRGYGYTF. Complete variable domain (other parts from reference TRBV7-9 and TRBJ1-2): DTGVSQNPRHKITKRGQNVTFRCDPISEHNRLYWYRQTLGQGPEFLTYFQNEAQLEKSRLLSDRFSAERPKGSFSTLEIQRTEQGDSAMYLCASSYTAIRGYGYTFGSGTRLTVV.

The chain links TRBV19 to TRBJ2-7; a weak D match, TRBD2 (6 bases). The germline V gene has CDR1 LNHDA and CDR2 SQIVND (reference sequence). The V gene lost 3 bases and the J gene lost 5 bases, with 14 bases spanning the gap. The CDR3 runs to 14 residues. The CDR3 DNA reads TGTGCCAGTAGTATTGCGCACACTAGCCACGAGCAGTACTTC. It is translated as CASSIAHTSHEQYF. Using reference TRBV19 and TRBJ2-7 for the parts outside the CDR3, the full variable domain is DGGITQSPKYLFRKEGQNVTLSCEQNLNHDAMYWYRQDPGQGLRLIYYSQIVNDFQKGDIAEGYSVSREKKESFPLTVTSAQKNPTAFYLCASSIAHTSHEQYFGPGTRLTVT.

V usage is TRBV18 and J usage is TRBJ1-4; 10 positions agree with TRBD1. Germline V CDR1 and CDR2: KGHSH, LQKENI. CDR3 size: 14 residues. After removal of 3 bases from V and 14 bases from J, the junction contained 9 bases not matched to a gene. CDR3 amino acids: CASSPGTGVDILFF. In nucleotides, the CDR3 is TGTGCCAGCTCACCCGGGACAGGGGTCGATATTCTGTTTTTT. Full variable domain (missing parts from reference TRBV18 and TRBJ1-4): NAGVMQNPRHLVRRRGQEARLRCSPMKGHSHVYWYRQLPEEGLKFMVYLQKENIIDESGMPKERFSAEFPKEGPSILRIQQVVRGDSAAYFCASSPGTGVDILFFGSGTQLSVL.

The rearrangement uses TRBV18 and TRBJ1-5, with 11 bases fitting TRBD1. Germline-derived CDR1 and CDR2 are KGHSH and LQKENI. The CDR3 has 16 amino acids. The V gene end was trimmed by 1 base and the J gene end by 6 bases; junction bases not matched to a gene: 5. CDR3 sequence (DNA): TGTGCCAGCTCACCACAGTGGGACAGGGGGATTCAGCCCCAGCATTTT. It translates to CASSPQWDRGIQPQHF.

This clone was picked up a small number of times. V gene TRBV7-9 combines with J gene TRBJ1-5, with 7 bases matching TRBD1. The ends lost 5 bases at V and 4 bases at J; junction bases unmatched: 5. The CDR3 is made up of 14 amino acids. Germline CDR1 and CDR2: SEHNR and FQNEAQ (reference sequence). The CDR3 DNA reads TGTGCCAGCAGCCAGGGACAGACTAATCAGCCCCAGCATTTT. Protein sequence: CASSQGQTNQPQHF.

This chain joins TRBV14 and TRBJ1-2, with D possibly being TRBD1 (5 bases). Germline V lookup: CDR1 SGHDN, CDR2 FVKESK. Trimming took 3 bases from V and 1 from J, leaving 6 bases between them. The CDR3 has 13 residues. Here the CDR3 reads CASSQTVNYGYTF. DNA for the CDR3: TGTGCCAGCAGCCAGACAGTTAACTATGGCTACACCTTC. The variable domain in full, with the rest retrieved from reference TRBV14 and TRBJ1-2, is EAGVTQFPSHSVIEKGQTVTLRCDPISGHDNLYWYRRVMGKEIKFLLHFVKESKQDESGMPNNRFLAERTGGTYSTLKVQPAELEDSGVYFCASSQTVNYGYTFGSGTRLTVV.

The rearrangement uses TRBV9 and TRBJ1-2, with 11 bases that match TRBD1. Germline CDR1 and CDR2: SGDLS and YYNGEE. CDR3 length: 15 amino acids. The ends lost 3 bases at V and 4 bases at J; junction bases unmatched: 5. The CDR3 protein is CASSAGQGVGYGYTF. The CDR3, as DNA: TGTGCCAGCAGCGCGGGACAGGGGGTTGGCTATGGCTACACCTTC. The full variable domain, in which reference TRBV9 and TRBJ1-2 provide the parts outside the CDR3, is DSGVTQTPKHLITATGQRVTLRCSPRSGDLSVYWYQQSLDQGLQFLIQYYNGEERAKGNILERFSAQQFPDLHSELNLSSLELGDSALYFCASSAGQGVGYGYTFGSGTRLTVV.

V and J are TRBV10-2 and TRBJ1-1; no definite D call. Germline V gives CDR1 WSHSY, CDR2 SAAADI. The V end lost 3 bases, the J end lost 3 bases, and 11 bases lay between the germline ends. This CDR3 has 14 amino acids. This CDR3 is CASSEWGEDTEAFF. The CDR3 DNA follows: TGCGCCAGCAGTGAATGGGGAGAGGACACTGAAGCTTTCTTT.

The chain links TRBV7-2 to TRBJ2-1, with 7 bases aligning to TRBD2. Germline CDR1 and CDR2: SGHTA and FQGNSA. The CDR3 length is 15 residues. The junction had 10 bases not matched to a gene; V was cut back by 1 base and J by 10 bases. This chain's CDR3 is CASSLDLAGEGEQFF. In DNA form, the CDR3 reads TGTGCCAGCAGCTTAGACTTAGCGGGCGAAGGGGAGCAGTTCTTC.

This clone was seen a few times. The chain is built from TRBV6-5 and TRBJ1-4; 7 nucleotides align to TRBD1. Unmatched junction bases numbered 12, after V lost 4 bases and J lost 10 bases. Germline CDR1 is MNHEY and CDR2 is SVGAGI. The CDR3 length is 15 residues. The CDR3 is CASSFGTARGGKLFF. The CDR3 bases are TGTGCCAGCAGTTTTGGGACAGCCCGGGGAGGAAAACTGTTTTTT.

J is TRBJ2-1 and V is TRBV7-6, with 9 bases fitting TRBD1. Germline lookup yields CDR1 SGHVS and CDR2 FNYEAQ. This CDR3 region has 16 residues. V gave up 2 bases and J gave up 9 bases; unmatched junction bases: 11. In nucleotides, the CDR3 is TGTGCCAGCAGCTTAATTGTGACAGGGGGTGGGAGTGAGCAGTTCTTC. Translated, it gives CASSLIVTGGGSEQFF.

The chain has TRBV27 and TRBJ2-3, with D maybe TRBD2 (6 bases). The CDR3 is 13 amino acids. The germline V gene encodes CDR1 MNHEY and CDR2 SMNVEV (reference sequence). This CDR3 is CTSREHTTDTQYF. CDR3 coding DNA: TGTACTTCCCGGGAGCACACCACAGATACGCAGTATTTT.

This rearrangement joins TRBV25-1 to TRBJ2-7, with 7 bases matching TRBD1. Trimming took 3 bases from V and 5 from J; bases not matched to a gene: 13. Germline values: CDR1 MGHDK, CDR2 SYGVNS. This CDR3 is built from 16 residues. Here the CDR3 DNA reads TGTGCCAGCAGTGATCCCCCCGACAGGGAAGACGACGAGCAGTACTTC. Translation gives CASSDPPDREDDEQYF.

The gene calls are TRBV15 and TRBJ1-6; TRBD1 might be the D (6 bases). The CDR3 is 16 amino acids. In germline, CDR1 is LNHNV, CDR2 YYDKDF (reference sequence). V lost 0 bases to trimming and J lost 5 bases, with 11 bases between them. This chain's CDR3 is CATSRDGQGNNSPLHF. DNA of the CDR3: TGTGCCACCAGCAGAGATGGGCAGGGGAATAATTCACCCCTCCACTTT.